This record concerns one T cell receptor beta chain sequence. This entry belongs to a study of T cell responses to AZD1222 COVID-19 vaccine. Data came from immunoSEQ multiplex PCR; TCRdb stores just in-frame clones and leaves some out. Seen here are more than 150,000 clones, approximately 89% observed once, and the top ten hold around 3.5%. The CDR3 totals 11 residues. The germline gives CDR1 ENHRY, CDR2 SYGVKD. V shed 4 bases and J shed 12 bases, with 7 bases lying between them. Sequenced material: peripheral blood, taken 28 days after the second AZD1222 dose. The chain uses TRBV10-3 and TRBJ1-6; tentatively, D is TRBD1 (5 bases). This TCR was recovered from an adult who received the AZD1222 COVID-19 vaccine. CDR3 in amino acids: CAISVGGPLHF. The DNA of the CDR3 is TGTGCCATCAGTGTCGGGGGACCCCTCCACTTT.